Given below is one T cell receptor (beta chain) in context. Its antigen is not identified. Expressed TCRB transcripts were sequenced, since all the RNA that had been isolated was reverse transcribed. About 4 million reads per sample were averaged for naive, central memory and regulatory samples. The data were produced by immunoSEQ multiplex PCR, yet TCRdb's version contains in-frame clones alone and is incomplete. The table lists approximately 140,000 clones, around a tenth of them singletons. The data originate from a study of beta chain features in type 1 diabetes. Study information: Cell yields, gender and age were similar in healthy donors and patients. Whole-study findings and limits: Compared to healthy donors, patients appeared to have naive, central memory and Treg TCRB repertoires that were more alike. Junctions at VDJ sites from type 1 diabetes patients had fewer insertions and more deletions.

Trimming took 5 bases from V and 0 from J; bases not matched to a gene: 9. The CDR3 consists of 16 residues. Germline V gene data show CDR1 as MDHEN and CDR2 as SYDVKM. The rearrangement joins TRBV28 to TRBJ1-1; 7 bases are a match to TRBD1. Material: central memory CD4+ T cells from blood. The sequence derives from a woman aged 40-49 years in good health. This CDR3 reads CASSKTQGFMNTEAFF. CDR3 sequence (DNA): TGTGCCAGCAGTAAAACACAGGGGTTTATGAACACTGAAGCTTTCTTT. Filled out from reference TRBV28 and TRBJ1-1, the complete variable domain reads DVKVTQSSRYLVKRTGEKVFLECVQDMDHENMFWYRQDPGLGLRLIYFSYDVKMKEKGDIPEGYSVSREKKERFSLILESASTNQTSMYLCASSKTQGFMNTEAFFGQGTRLTVV.